This TCR beta chain was captured by sequencing in a study of blood T cell repertoires in COVID-19. Overall study context: PBMCs, B-cell-depleted T cells, or T cells provided the cDNA or gDNA that made up the material.

In germline, CDR1 is SGHTS, CDR2 YDEGEE. The V end lost 2 bases, the J end lost 3 bases, and 9 bases lay between the germline ends. This CDR3 has 14 amino acids. Original processing methods: Amplifying reference gene primers gave estimates of nucleated cell counts. Assay: immunoSEQ multiplex PCR; the TCRdb copy retains only in-frame clones and omits some. The DNA was the basis for D and trimming; V, J and clone size are from that table. In the table there are around 67,000 clones, around 87% of which are singletons. The sequenced material came from peripheral blood. The TCR comes from a man between 50 and 59 years old with active COVID-19. V is TRBV5-8 and J is TRBJ1-5; D unclear. Here the CDR3 DNA reads TGTGCCAGCAGCTTTGGGCGGGACAATCAGCCCCAGCATTTT. Protein product: CASSFGRDNQPQHF.